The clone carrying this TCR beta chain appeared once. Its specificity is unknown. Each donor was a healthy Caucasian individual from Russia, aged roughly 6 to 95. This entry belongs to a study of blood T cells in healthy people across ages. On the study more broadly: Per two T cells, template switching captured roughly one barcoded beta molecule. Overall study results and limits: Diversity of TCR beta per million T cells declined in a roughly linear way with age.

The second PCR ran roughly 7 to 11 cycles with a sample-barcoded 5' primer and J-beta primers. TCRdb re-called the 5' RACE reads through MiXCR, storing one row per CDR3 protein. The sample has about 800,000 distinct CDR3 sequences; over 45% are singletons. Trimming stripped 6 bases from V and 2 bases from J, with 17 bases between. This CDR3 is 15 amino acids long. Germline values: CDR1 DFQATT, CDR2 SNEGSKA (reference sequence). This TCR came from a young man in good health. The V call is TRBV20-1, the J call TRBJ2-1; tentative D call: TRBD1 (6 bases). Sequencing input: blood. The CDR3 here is CSAPNRERAYNEQFF. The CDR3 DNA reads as TGCAGTGCCCCAAACAGGGAAAGGGCCTACAATGAGCAGTTCTTC.